The present entry profiles one T cell receptor beta chain with its context. As yet, its antigen is unknown. Researchers built TCR beta libraries using quantitative 5'-RACE with molecular barcodes. TCRdb passed the 5' RACE reads through MiXCR, listing each CDR3 protein once. This sample has hundreds of thousands of distinct CDR3 sequences, with about 15% found just once. The CDR3 totals 17 residues. CDR1 and CDR2 (germline): DFQATT, SNEGSKA (reference sequence). J lost 0 bases, V lost 3 bases, and 10 bases had no gene match. This sample is drawn from a study of CD8 T cells in ankylosing spondylitis. Study-wide points: Certain motif variants had earlier been reported in reactive arthritis synovial fluid and blood. What seemed typical of ankylosing spondylitis blood was a TCR beta motif built from about 8 highly homologous variants.

The receptor's source is a male donor with ankylosing spondylitis. Sequencing input: blood, either unsorted or a sorted T cell fraction (not recorded which). V and J are TRBV20-1 and TRBJ2-7; 11 bases match TRBD2. The CDR3 nucleotides read TGCAGTGCTAGGGGACCAACTAGCGGGAGTGGCTCCTACGAGCAGTACTTC. Its translation: CSARGPTSGSGSYEQYF.